The 24 T cell receptor beta chains below all came from one sample that was sequenced in a study of cytomegalovirus exposure and HLA in healthy donors. The PCR ran on 60 Vbeta and 13 Jbeta primers. Sequencing was performed with immunoSEQ multiplex PCR; in TCRdb, only in-frame clones are kept and a portion is missing. This table has over 130,000 clones, 70% to 90% appearing once. Sequenced: PBMCs. The receptor source for this set is a man aged 45-60 years in good health and CMV-seronegative.

The CDR3 loop reads CASSLLAGSYEQYF. In nucleotides, the CDR3 is TGTGCCAGTAGTTTACTAGCGGGGAGCTACGAGCAGTACTTC. The chain recombines TRBV19 with TRBJ2-7; TRBD2 matches 10 bases. With V trimmed by 5 bases and J by 3 bases, 4 bases remained unmatched. This CDR3 has 14 residues. Germline lookup yields CDR1 LNHDA and CDR2 SQIVND (reference sequence).

The chain links TRBV5-5 to TRBJ2-1; D is unclear. Trimming took off 3 bases at V and 5 bases at J, with 3 bases between the two ends. The CDR3 has 11 residues. Per germline, CDR1 SGHKS and CDR2 YYEKEE (reference sequence). The CDR3 nucleotides are TGTGCCAGCAGCTCTGACAATGAGCAGTTCTTC. Protein sequence: CASSSDNEQFF.

V usage is TRBV29-1 and J usage is TRBJ1-2; D is unclear. This CDR3 has 10 residues. Germline V CDR1 and CDR2: SQVTM, ANQGSEA. Trimming cost V 5 bases and J 8 bases, with 9 bases left between them. The CDR3 loop is CSVQDEGYTF. The CDR3 region has the DNA TGCAGCGTTCAGGATGAGGGCTACACCTTC.

V gene TRBV10-1 combines with J gene TRBJ2-1; 14 bases map to TRBD2. From germline, CDR1 is WNHNN and CDR2 SYGVQD (reference sequence). The CDR3 totals 17 residues. J lost 6 bases, V lost 5 bases, and 9 bases had no gene match. CDR3 nucleotides: TGCGCCAGCAGTCAAAGCTTGACTAGCGGGAGGGTCAATGAGCAGTTCTTC. Its protein is CASSQSLTSGRVNEQFF.

This rearrangement joins TRBV5-8 to TRBJ1-5; 10 bases align to TRBD1. V was clipped by 0 bases and J by 2 bases; unmatched bases: 8. Germline V gene data show CDR1 as SGHTS and CDR2 as YDEGEE. The CDR3 length is 18 residues. The CDR3 nucleotides read TGTGCCAGCAGCTTGGGTGACAGGGGGCGAAACGGCAATCAGCCCCAGCATTTT. Amino acid sequence: CASSLGDRGRNGNQPQHF.

The chain is built from TRBV6-1 and TRBJ2-5; TRBD2 matches 15 bases. V lost 6 bases, J lost 2 bases, and 1 base stayed unmatched. The CDR3 is made up of 15 amino acids. The germline V gene has CDR1 MNHNS and CDR2 SASEGT. The CDR3 DNA follows: TGTGCCAGCAGGGGACTAGCGGGGGGACAAGAGACCCAGTACTTC. It translates to CASRGLAGGQETQYF.

In DNA form, the CDR3 reads TGTGCCAGTAGTGCAGGGACAGGGGAAGAGACCCAGTACTTC. This codes for CASSAGTGEETQYF. J is TRBJ2-5 and V is TRBV19; 10 nucleotides align to TRBD1. The V segment lost 5 bases and the J segment 3 bases; nucleotides outside the gene matches: 3. The CDR3 extends over 14 amino acids. Per the germline V gene, CDR1 is LNHDA and CDR2 is SQIVND (reference sequence).

A note on this clone: The junction departs from the called germline gene at one end, perhaps through a read error. The chain employs TRBV6-1 and TRBJ2-1; 10 bases line up with TRBD1. This CDR3 contains 14 residues. Germline V gene lookup returns CDR1 MNHNS and CDR2 SASEGT. CDR3 region: CASSGDRGFNERFF. In nucleotides, the CDR3 is TGTGCCAGCAGTGGGGACAGGGGATTCAATGAGCGGTTCTTC.

The chain couples TRBV7-2 to TRBJ2-7; D is perhaps TRBD2 (6 bases). The ends were cut back, 2 bases at V and 3 bases at J, with 14 bases in the middle. The CDR3 contains 15 residues. CDR1 is SGHTA and CDR2 is FQGNSA in the germline V gene. The CDR3 protein is CASSLLGTGSYEQYF. CDR3 coding DNA: TGTGCCAGCAGCTTATTAGGGACTGGGAGCTACGAGCAGTACTTC.

CDR3 sequence reads: CSVRPTGVNTEAFF. The CDR3 DNA follows: TGCAGCGTCCGACCGACAGGGGTGAACACTGAAGCTTTCTTT. The chain carries TRBV29-1 and TRBJ1-1; TRBD1 matches 8 bases. With V trimmed by 6 bases and J by 0 bases, 6 bases remained unmatched. The CDR3 has 14 residues. The germline gives CDR1 SQVTM, CDR2 ANQGSEA.

V is TRBV19 and J is TRBJ1-1; no definite D call. The CDR3 extends over 13 amino acids. The V gene's germline CDR1 is LNHDA and CDR2 SQIVND (reference sequence). V was pared by 5 bases and J by 3 bases, with 10 bases between. The CDR3 sequence is CASSVLFDTEAFF. As DNA, the CDR3 is TGTGCCAGTAGTGTTCTATTCGACACTGAAGCTTTCTTT.

For this clone: Other DNA sequences of this sample code for an identical CDR3. The chain couples TRBV2 to TRBJ1-1; no clear D gene. The CDR3 contains 13 residues. The V end was cut by 10 bases, the J end by 2 bases, with 14 bases between. The V gene's germline CDR1 is SNHLY and CDR2 FYNNEI. CDR3 in amino acids: CATSRESNTEAFF. In DNA, the CDR3 is TGTGCCACTTCCCGGGAAAGTAACACTGAAGCTTTCTTT.

This clone was picked up one time. In nucleotides, the CDR3 is TGCGCCAGCAGTGAGAAGCGGGGGTCCTACAATGAGCAGTTCTTC. Amino acid sequence: CASSEKRGSYNEQFF. The V and J genes are TRBV10-2 and TRBJ2-1, with TRBD2 identical over 8 bases. The CDR3 spans 15 residues. Trimming cost V 2 bases and J 1 base; bases outside gene matches: 1. Germline CDR1 WSHSY, CDR2 SAAADI.

CDR3 coding DNA: TGTGCCAGCAGGGACACGGGGGTTTATGGCTACACCTTC. Its protein product is CASRDTGVYGYTF. The chain employs TRBV6-1 and TRBJ1-2, with D possibly TRBD1 on 5 matching bases. This CDR3 spans 13 amino acids. Germline CDR1 is MNHNS and CDR2 is SASEGT. V gave up 6 bases and J gave up 5 bases, with 13 bases separating them.

This chain uses TRBV7-3 with TRBJ1-2, with D hard to call. The V and J ends lost 5 bases and 3 bases respectively, with 10 bases between them. CDR3 length: 13 amino acids. From germline, CDR1 is SGHTA and CDR2 FQGTGA. The CDR3 reads CASSPNTDYGYTF. The CDR3 DNA reads as TGTGCCAGCAGCCCCAATACTGACTATGGCTACACCTTC. The variable domain in full, with the rest retrieved from reference TRBV7-3 and TRBJ1-2, is GAGVSQTPSNKVTEKGKYVELRCDPISGHTALYWYRQSLGQGPEFLIYFQGTGAADDSGLPNDRFFAVRPEGSVSTLKIQRTERGDSAVYLCASSPNTDYGYTFGSGTRLTVV.

The chain recombines TRBV6-1 with TRBJ2-5; 8 bases map to TRBD2. The V and J ends lost 7 bases and 5 bases, in that order; junction bases with no gene match: 9. Germline values: CDR1 MNHNS, CDR2 SASEGT. The length of the CDR3 is 14 residues. The CDR3 nucleotides are TGTGCCAGCACCGAACTAGGCGGGGGGGAGACCCAGTACTTC. It is translated as CASTELGGGETQYF.

This clone showed up just a few times. This chain connects TRBV9 to TRBJ2-3; TRBD1 aligns across 8 bases. Unmatched junction bases numbered 8, after V lost 3 bases and J lost 2 bases. Germline V gene data show CDR1 as SGDLS and CDR2 as YYNGEE. The CDR3 loop spans 16 amino acids. The CDR3 reads CASSGPGQGITDTQYF. The CDR3 DNA sequence: TGTGCCAGCAGCGGGCCCGGACAGGGCATCACAGATACGCAGTATTTT.

This rearrangement joins TRBV2 to TRBJ1-2, with 10 bases matching TRBD1. The CDR3 runs to 13 residues. The V and J ends lost 2 bases and 8 bases, in that order; junction bases with no gene match: 2. Germline CDR1 is SNHLY and CDR2 is FYNNEI. The CDR3 sequence is CASSESTGGGYTF. The CDR3 DNA is TGTGCCAGCAGTGAATCGACAGGGGGCGGCTACACCTTC.

This clone occurred a few times. The rearrangement uses TRBV5-4 and TRBJ2-2; 10 bases map to TRBD2. Per germline, CDR1 SGHNT and CDR2 YYREEE (reference sequence). The CDR3 loop spans 15 amino acids. Germline trimming cut 4 bases from V and 7 bases from J; bases unmatched to any gene: 7. The CDR3 protein is CASSLTSGAVGELFF. The CDR3 DNA reads TGTGCCAGCAGCCTCACTAGCGGGGCGGTCGGGGAGCTGTTTTTT. The whole variable domain, filled in from reference TRBV5-4 and TRBJ2-2, reads ETGVTQSPTHLIKTRGQQVTLRCSSQSGHNTVSWYQQALGQGPQFIFQYYREEENGRGNFPPRFSGLQFPNYSSELNVNALELDDSALYLCASSLTSGAVGELFFGEGSRLTVL.

The count of this clone is one. The V gene is TRBV12-5, the J gene TRBJ1-3; tentatively, D is TRBD1 (6 bases). V shed 7 bases and J shed 0 bases, with 16 bases lying between them. The CDR3 sequence is 16 residues long. Per the germline V gene, CDR1 is LGHNT and CDR2 is FRNRAP. CDR3 amino acids: CASASYGQTSGNTIYF. As DNA, the CDR3 is TGTGCTAGTGCCTCCTACGGACAGACCTCTGGAAACACCATATATTTT. The whole variable domain, remainder taken from reference TRBV12-5 and TRBJ1-3, is DARVTQTPRHKVTEMGQEVTMRCQPILGHNTVFWYRQTMMQGLELLAYFRNRAPLDDSGMPKDRFSAEMPDATLATLKIQPSEPRDSAVYFCASASYGQTSGNTIYFGEGSWLTVV.

The J gene is TRBJ2-6, the V gene TRBV10-2; no clear D. Germline V gene sequence: CDR1 WSHSY, CDR2 SAAADI. The CDR3 spans 15 residues. Trimming removed 8 bases from V and 0 bases from J, with 11 bases in between. CDR3 coding DNA: TGCGCCAGCTCCCGAGGCCACTCTGGGGCCAACGTCCTGACTTTC. It is translated as CASSRGHSGANVLTF.

J is TRBJ1-3 and V is TRBV7-9; TRBD1 aligns across 8 bases. Germline V lookup: CDR1 SEHNR, CDR2 FQNEAQ (reference sequence). V was pared by 1 base and J by 0 bases, with 8 bases of the junction left unmatched. The CDR3 length is 18 residues. The CDR3 DNA is TGTGCCAGCAGCTTAGATTTCACCGGGACAGGCTCTGGAAACACCATATATTTT. It is translated as CASSLDFTGTGSGNTIYF.

The chain has TRBV18 and TRBJ2-5, with no clear D. This CDR3 is 13 amino acids long. The germline V gene encodes CDR1 KGHSH and CDR2 LQKENI. Deletions cut 1 base from V and 5 bases from J, with 8 bases between. This CDR3 is CASSPQPLETQYF. The CDR3 nucleotides read TGTGCCAGCTCACCACAGCCTCTGGAGACCCAGTACTTC.

The chain has TRBV5-4 and TRBJ2-7; 11 bases agree with TRBD2. V was clipped by 1 base and J by 3 bases; unmatched bases: 12. Looked up from germline, CDR1 is SGHNT and CDR2 is YYREEE (reference sequence). CDR3 length equals 18 residues. The CDR3 nucleotides read TGTGCCAGCAGCTTGTCCGCAGTGGGTAGCGGGAGGGACTACGAGCAGTACTTC. Protein product: CASSLSAVGSGRDYEQYF.